The source of this TCR beta chain is a study of T cells after yellow fever vaccination. TCRdb re-called the 5' RACE reads through MiXCR, storing one row per CDR3 protein. The sample yields hundreds of thousands of distinct CDR3 sequences, roughly 4% seen once. This clonotype was counted between two and nine times. Between the trimmed V and J ends, which lost 6 bases and 5 bases, there was a span of 16 bases. The CDR3 length is 15 residues. The specimen was PBMCs, collected on the day of the yellow fever booster vaccination. The TCR was taken from a man between 18 and 29 years old who received the YFV17D yellow fever vaccine. V usage is TRBV12-3 or TRBV12-4 and J usage is TRBJ1-4; the D gene is possibly TRBD1 (5 bases). CDR3 nucleotides: TGTGCCAGCAGCCCGGGACGGACCCAAAATGAAAAACTGTTTTTT. Its translation is CASSPGRTQNEKLFF.